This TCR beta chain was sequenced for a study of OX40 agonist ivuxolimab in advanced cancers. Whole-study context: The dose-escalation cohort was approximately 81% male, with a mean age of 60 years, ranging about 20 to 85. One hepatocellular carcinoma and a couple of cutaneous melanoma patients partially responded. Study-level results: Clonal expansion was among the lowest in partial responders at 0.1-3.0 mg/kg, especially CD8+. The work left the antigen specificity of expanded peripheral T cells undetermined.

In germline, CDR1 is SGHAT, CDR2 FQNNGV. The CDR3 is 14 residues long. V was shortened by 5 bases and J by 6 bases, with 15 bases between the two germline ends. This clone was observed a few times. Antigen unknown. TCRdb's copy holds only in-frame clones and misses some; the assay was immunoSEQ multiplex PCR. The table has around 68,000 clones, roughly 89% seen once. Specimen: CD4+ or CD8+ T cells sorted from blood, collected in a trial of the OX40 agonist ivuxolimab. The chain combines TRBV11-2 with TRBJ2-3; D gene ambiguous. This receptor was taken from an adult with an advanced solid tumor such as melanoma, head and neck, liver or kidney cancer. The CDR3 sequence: CASSPGWSVDTQYF. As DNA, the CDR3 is TGTGCCAGCAGCCCCGGGTGGAGTGTCGATACGCAGTATTTT.